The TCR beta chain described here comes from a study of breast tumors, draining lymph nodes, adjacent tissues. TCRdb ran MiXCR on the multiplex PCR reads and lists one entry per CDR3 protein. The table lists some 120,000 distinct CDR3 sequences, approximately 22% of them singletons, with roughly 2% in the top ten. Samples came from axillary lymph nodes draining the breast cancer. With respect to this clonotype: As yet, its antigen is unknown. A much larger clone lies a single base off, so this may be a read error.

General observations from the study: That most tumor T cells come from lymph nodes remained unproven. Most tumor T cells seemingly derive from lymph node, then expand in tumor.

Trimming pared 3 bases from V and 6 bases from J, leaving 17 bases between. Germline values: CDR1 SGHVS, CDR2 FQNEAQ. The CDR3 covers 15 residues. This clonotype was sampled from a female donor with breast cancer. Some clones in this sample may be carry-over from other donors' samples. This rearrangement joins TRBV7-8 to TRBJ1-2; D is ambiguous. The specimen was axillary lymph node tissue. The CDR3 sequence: CASSLRADGLNGYTF. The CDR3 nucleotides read TGTGCCAGCAGCTTGCGGGCCGATGGTCTCAATGGCTACACCTTC.